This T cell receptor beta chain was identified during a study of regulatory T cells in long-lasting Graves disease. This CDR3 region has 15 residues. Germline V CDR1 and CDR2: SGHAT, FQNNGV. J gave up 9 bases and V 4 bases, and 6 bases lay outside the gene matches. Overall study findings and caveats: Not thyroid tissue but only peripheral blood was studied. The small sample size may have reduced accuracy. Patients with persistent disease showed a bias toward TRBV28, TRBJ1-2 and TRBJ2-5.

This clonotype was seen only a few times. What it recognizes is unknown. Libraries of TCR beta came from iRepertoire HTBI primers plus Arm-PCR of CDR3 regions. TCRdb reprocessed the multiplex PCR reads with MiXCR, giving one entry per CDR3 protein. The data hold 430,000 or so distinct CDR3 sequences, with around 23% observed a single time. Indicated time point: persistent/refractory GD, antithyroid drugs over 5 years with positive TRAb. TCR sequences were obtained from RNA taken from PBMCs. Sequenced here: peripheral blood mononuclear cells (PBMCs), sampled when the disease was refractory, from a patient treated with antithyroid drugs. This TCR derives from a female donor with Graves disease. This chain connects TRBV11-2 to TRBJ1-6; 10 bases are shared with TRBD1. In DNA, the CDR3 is TGTGCCAGCAGCTCGCGGACAGGGGGGACTTCACCCCTCCACTTT. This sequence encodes CASSSRTGGTSPLHF. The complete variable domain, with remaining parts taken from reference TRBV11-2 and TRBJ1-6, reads EAGVAQSPRYKIIEKRQSVAFWCNPISGHATLYWYQQILGQGPKLLIQFQNNGVVDDSQLPKDRFSAERLKGVDSTLKIQPAKLEDSAVYLCASSSRTGGTSPLHFGNGTRLTVT.